These 8 T cell receptor beta chains were sequenced from one sample in a study of patients and donors after allogeneic stem cell transplantation (dated by TCRdb to the early 2020s). The method was RT-PCR. The instrument given in TCRdb is NextSeq 550. TCRdb reworked the public reads: Q25 trimming with fastp, MiXCR clone assembly, productive beta chains retained. Each entry is one CDR3 protein sequence, shown with its most common DNA and genes. The sample has hundreds of thousands of distinct CDR3 sequences on record, around 16% of them singletons. Together, the top ten hold roughly 7% of the sample. Sequencing was carried out using blood, either unsorted or a sorted T cell fraction (not recorded which). Receptor source: a human donor who was either an allogeneic HSCT recipient or a stem cell or donor lymphocyte infusion donor (not recorded which). It is not recorded whose cells these are; they may come from a transplant donor.

The rearrangement uses TRBV13 and TRBJ2-1; the match to TRBD2 covers 8 bases. From germline, CDR1 is PRHDT and CDR2 FYEKMQ (reference sequence). V lost 5 bases, J lost 2 bases, and 8 bases stayed unmatched. CDR3 length equals 16 residues. The CDR3 sequence is CASSRTSPGTYNEQFF. For the CDR3, the DNA is TGTGCCAGCAGCCGGACTAGCCCGGGAACCTACAATGAGCAGTTCTTC.

This clonotype was detected many times. The chain couples TRBV20-1 to TRBJ1-6; 9 bases fit TRBD1. Germline-derived CDR1 and CDR2 are DFQATT and SNEGSKA (reference sequence). Germline trimming cut 6 bases from V and 4 bases from J; bases unmatched to any gene: 4. CDR3 length: 14 amino acids. The CDR3 bases are TGCAGTGCAGGGACAGGGATATATAATTCACCCCTCCACTTT. It is translated as CSAGTGIYNSPLHF.

This rearrangement joins TRBV25-1 to TRBJ1-2; 9 bases match TRBD1. Per germline, CDR1 MGHDK and CDR2 SYGVNS. The trim removed 6 bases at V and 2 bases at J, leaving 4 bases unmatched. CDR3 length: 14 amino acids. The CDR3 sequence: CASRRGTGNYGYTF. For the CDR3, the DNA is TGTGCCAGCAGGAGGGGGACAGGGAACTATGGCTACACCTTC.

This clonotype was counted a few times. This CDR3 reads CASTEGRGSKEYGYTF. In nucleotides, the CDR3 is TGTGCCAGCACTGAGGGTCGGGGTTCAAAGGAATATGGCTACACCTTC. This chain links TRBV2 with TRBJ1-2; no clear D. The CDR3 spans 16 residues. Germline CDR1 SNHLY, CDR2 FYNNEI. V lost 7 bases and J 5 bases, leaving 23 bases between the germline ends.

The chain carries TRBV20-1 and TRBJ2-7; D not certain. CDR1 is DFQATT and CDR2 is SNEGSKA in the germline V gene (reference sequence). V lost 0 bases, J lost 0 bases, and 6 bases lay in between. The CDR3 sequence is 13 residues long. The CDR3 bases are TGCAGTGCTAGAGATTCGACCTCCTACGAGCAGTACTTC. This sequence encodes CSARDSTSYEQYF.

The V gene is TRBV7-8, the J gene TRBJ1-3, with a weak D call TRBD1 (6 bases). The germline V and J ends were trimmed by 5 bases and 6 bases, with 17 bases remaining between them. The CDR3 runs 15 residues. CDR1 and CDR2 (germline): SGHVS, FQNEAQ. This chain's CDR3 is CASSLPHREPNTIYF. CDR3 DNA: TGTGCCAGCAGCCTTCCCCACAGGGAACCAAACACCATATATTTT.

This clonotype was seen a handful of times. V usage is TRBV7-8 and J usage is TRBJ1-1; D is unclear. CDR1 and CDR2 (germline): SGHVS, FQNEAQ. The V end was cut by 2 bases, the J end by 0 bases, with 10 bases between. CDR3 length equals 15 residues. This CDR3 reads CASSLIQSMNTEAFF. CDR3 bases: TGTGCCAGCAGCTTAATCCAGAGCATGAACACTGAAGCTTTCTTT.

This clonotype appeared a few times. V usage is TRBV5-1 and J usage is TRBJ2-5; 11 bases are shared with TRBD2. The V and J ends lost 1 base and 4 bases, in that order; junction bases with no gene match: 6. The V gene's germline CDR1 is SGHRS and CDR2 YFSETQ. The CDR3 runs 16 residues. The CDR3 reads CASSLISGRAGETQYF. CDR3 bases: TGCGCCAGCAGCTTGATTAGCGGGAGGGCCGGAGAGACCCAGTACTTC. The full variable domain, with the rest looked up from reference TRBV5-1 and TRBJ2-5, is KAGVTQTPRYLIKTRGQQVTLSCSPISGHRSVSWYQQTPGQGLQFLFEYFSETQRNKGNFPGRFSGRQFSNSRSEMNVSTLELGDSALYLCASSLISGRAGETQYFGPGTRLLVL.